This record covers a single T cell receptor (beta chain). This sample was included in a study of blood T cell repertoires in COVID-19. The CDR3 loop spans 14 amino acids. J lost 9 bases, V lost 4 bases, and 7 bases had no gene match. Looked up from germline, CDR1 is SGHDT and CDR2 is YYEEEE. Shortly before study entry, within 2 weeks, exposed participants had met a COVID-19 case. Measured with immunoSEQ multiplex PCR; TCRdb has only the in-frame clones, and not every one. Here the sample spans some 290,000 clones, 90% to 95% being singletons. The receptor's source is a woman in her 30s who had been exposed to COVID-19. This rearrangement joins TRBV5-6 to TRBJ1-6, with 7 bases lining up with TRBD1. Sequenced input: PBMCs or T cells enriched from blood (not recorded which). The CDR3 reads CASSKTGFGSPLHF. CDR3 coding DNA: TGTGCCAGCAGCAAGACAGGGTTCGGTTCACCCCTCCACTTT.